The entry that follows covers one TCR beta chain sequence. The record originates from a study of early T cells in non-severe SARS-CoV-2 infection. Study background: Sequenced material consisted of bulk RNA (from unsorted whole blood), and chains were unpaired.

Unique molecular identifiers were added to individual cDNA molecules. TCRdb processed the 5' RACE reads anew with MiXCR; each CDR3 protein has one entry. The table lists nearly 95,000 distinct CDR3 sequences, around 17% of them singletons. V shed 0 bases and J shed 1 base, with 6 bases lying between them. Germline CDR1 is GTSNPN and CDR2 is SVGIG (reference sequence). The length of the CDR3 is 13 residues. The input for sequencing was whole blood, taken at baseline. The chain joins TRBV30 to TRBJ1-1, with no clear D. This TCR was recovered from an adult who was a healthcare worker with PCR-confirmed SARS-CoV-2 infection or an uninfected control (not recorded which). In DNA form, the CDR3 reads TGTGCCTGGAGTGTAGCCGGGAACACTGAAGCTTTCTTT. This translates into CAWSVAGNTEAFF.